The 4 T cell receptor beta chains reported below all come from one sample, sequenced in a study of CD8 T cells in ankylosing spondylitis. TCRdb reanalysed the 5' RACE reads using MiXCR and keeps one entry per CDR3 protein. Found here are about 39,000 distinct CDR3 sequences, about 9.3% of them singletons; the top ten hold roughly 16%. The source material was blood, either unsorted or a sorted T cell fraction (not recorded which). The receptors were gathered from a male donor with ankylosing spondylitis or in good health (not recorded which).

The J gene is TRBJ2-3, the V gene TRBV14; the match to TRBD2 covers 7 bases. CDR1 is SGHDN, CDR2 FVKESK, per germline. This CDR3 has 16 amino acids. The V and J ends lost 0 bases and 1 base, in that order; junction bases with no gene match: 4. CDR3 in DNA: TGTGCCAGCAGCCAAGATTTTGCGGGAGGCACAGATACGCAGTATTTT. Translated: CASSQDFAGGTDTQYF. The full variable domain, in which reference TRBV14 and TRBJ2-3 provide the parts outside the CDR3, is EAGVTQFPSHSVIEKGQTVTLRCDPISGHDNLYWYRRVMGKEIKFLLHFVKESKQDESGMPNNRFLAERTGGTYSTLKVQPAELEDSGVYFCASSQDFAGGTDTQYFGPGTRLTVL.

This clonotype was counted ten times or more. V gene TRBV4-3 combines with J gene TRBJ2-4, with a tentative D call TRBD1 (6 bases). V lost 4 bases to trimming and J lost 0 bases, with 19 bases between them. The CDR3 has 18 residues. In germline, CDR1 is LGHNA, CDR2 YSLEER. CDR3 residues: CASSPGQSPNLAKNIQYF. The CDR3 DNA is TGCGCCAGCAGCCCCGGACAGAGCCCTAATCTAGCCAAAAACATTCAGTACTTC.

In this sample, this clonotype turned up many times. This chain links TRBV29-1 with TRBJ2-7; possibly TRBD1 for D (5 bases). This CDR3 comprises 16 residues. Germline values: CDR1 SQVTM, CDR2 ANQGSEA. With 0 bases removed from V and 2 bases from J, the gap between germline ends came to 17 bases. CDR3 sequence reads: CSVEDPSADRAYEQYF. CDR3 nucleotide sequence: TGCAGCGTTGAAGATCCATCCGCCGACAGAGCCTACGAGCAGTACTTC.

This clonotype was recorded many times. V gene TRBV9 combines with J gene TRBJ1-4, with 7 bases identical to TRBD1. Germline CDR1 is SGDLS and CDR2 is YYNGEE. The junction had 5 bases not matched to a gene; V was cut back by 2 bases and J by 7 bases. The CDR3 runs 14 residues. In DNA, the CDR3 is TGTGCCAGCAGCGTTACAGGGGAGCGTGAAAAACTGTTTTTT. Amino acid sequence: CASSVTGEREKLFF.